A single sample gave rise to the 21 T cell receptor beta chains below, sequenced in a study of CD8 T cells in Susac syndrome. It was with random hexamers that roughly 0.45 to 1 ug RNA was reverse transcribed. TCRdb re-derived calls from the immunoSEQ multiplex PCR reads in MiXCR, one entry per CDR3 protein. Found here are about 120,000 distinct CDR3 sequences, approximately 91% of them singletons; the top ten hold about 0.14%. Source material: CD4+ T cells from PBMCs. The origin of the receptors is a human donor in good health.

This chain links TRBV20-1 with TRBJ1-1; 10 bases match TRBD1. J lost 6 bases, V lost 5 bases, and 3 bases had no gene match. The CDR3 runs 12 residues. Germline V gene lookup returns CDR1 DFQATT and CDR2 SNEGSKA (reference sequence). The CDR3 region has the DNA TGCAGTGCTCGGGACAGGGGCCCTGAAGCTTTCTTT. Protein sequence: CSARDRGPEAFF.

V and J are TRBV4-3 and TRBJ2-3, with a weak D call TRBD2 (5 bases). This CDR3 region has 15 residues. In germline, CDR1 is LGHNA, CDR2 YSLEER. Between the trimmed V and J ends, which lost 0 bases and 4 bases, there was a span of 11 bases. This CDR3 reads CASSQDPRTSDTQYF. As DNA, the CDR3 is TGCGCCAGCAGCCAAGATCCCAGGACTTCAGATACGCAGTATTTT.

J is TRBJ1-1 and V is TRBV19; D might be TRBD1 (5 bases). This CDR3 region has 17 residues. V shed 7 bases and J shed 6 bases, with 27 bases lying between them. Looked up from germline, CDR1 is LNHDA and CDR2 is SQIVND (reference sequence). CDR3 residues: CASIVNGGDTRISEAFF. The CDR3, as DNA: TGTGCCAGTATTGTCAACGGGGGTGACACACGAATCTCTGAAGCTTTCTTT.

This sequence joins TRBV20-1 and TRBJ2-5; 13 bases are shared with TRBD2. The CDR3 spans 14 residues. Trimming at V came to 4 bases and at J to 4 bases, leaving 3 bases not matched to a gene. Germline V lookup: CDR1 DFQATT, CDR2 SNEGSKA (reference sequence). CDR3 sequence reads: CSAKLAGGRETQYF. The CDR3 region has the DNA TGCAGTGCTAAACTAGCGGGGGGGCGAGAGACCCAGTACTTC.

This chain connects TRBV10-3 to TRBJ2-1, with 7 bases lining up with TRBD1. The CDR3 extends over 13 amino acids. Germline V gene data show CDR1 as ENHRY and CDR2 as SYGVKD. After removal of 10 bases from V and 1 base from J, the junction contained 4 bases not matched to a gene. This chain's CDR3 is CATGTVSYNEQFF. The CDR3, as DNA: TGTGCCACTGGGACAGTATCCTACAATGAGCAGTTCTTC.

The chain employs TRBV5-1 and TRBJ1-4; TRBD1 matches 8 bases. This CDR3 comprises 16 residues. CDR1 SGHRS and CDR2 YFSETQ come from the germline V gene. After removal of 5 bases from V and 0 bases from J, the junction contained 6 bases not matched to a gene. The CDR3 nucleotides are TGCGCCAGCAGGACGACAGGGGAGTCAACTAATGAAAAACTGTTTTTT. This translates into CASRTTGESTNEKLFF.

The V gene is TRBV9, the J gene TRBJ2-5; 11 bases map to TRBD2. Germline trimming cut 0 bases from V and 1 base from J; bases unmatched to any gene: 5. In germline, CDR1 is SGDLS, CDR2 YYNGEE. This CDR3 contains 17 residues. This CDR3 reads CASSVDPSGGSQETQYF. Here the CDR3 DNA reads TGTGCCAGCAGCGTAGACCCTAGCGGGGGGTCCCAAGAGACCCAGTACTTC.

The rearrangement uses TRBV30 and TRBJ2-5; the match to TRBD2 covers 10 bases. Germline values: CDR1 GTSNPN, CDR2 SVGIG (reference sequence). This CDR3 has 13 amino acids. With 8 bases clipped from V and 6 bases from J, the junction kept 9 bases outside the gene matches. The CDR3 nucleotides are TGTGCCCGCGAACTAGCGGGATTAAAGACCCAGTACTTC. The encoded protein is CARELAGLKTQYF.

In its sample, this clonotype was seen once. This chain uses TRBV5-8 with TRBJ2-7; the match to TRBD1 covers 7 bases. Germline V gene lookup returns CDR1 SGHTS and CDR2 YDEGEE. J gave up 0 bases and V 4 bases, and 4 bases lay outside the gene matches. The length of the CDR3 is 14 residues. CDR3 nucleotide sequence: TGTGCCAGCAGCCACAGGGGAATCTCCTACGAGCAGTACTTC. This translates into CASSHRGISYEQYF.

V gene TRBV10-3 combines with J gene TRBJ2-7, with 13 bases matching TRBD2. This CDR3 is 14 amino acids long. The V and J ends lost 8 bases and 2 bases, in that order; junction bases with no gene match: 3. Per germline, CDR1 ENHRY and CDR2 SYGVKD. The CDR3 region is CAIAGLAGTYEQYF. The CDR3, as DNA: TGTGCCATCGCGGGACTAGCGGGAACCTACGAGCAGTACTTC.

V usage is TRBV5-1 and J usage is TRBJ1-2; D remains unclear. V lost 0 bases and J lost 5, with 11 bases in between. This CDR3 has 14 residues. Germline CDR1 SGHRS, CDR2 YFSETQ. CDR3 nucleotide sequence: TGCGCCAGCAGCTTGGATGTCGGTCCGTATGGCTACACCTTC. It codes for CASSLDVGPYGYTF.

The DNA of the CDR3 is TGCGCCAGCAGCCAAGCAAAGGGACGGGAGACCCAGTACTTC. Residues: CASSQAKGRETQYF. V usage is TRBV4-3 and J usage is TRBJ2-5; D may be TRBD1 or TRBD2 (5 bases each). V lost 1 base and J lost 5, with 11 bases in between. Germline CDR1 LGHNA, CDR2 YSLEER. CDR3 length: 14 amino acids.

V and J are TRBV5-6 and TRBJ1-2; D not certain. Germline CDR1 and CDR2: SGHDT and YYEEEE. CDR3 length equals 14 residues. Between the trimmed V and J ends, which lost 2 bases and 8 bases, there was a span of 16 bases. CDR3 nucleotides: TGTGCCAGCAGCTTTCAAGGCGGGGATGGGGGCTACACCTTC. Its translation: CASSFQGGDGGYTF.

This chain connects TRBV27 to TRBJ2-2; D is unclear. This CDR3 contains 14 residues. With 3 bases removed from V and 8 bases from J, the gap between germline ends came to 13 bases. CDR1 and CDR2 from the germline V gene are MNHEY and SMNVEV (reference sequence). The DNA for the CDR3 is TGTGCCAGCAGTTTTAATCATCTTCCTGGGGAGCTGTTTTTT. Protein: CASSFNHLPGELFF.

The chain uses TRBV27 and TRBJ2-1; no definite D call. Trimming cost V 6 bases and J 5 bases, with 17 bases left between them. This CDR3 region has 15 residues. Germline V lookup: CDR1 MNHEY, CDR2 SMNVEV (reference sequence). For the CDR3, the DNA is TGTGCCAGCAGGTCGTGGGGTATTGGTGACAATGAGCAGTTCTTC. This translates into CASRSWGIGDNEQFF.

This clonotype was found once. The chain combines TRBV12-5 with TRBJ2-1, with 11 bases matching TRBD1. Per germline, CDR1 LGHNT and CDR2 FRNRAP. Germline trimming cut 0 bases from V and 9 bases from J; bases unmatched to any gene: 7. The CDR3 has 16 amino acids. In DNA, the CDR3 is TGTGCTAGTGGTTTGGTAACTGGGACAGGGGGTTCTGAGCAGTTCTTC. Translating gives CASGLVTGTGGSEQFF.

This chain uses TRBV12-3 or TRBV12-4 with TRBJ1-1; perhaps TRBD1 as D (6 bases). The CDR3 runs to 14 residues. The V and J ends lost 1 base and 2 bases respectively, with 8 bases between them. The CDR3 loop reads CASSLGTVNTEAFF. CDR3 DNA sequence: TGTGCCAGCAGTTTAGGGACAGTTAACACTGAAGCTTTCTTT.

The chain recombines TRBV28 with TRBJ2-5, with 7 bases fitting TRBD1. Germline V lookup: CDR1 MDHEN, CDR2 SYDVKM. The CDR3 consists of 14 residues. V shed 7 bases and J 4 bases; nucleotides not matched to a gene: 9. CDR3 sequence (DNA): TGTGCCAGCACCCCGGGACAGCCAGGAGAGACCCAGTACTTC. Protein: CASTPGQPGETQYF.

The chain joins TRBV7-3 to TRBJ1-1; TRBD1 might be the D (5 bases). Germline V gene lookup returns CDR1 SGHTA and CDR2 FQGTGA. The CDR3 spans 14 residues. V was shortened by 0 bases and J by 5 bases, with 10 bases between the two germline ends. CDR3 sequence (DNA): TGTGCCAGCAGCTTAACACCCGAGGGGACTGAAGCTTTCTTT. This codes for CASSLTPEGTEAFF. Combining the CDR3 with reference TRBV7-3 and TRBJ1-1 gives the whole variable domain GAGVSQTPSNKVTEKGKYVELRCDPISGHTALYWYRQSLGQGPEFLIYFQGTGAADDSGLPNDRFFAVRPEGSVSTLKIQRTERGDSAVYLCASSLTPEGTEAFFGQGTRLTVV.

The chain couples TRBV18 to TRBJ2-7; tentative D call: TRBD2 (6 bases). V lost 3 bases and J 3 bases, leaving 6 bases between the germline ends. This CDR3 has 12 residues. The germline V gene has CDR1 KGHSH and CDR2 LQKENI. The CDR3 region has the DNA TGTGCCAGCTCACCGGAGGGCTACGAGCAGTACTTC. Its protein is CASSPEGYEQYF.

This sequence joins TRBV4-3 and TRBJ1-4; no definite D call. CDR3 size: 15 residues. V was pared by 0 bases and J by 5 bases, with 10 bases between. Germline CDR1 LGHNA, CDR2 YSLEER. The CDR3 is CASSQDGSLNEKLFF. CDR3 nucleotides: TGCGCCAGCAGCCAAGATGGCAGCCTGAATGAAAAACTGTTTTTT.